This entry concerns a single TCR beta chain. The data were obtained in a study of regulatory T cells in long-lasting Graves disease. Assembly of TCR beta libraries relied on iRepertoire HTBI primers together with Arm-PCR of CDR3 regions. TCRdb reprocessed the multiplex PCR reads with MiXCR, giving one entry per CDR3 protein. The sample records 350,000 to 450,000 distinct CDR3 sequences, 12% being singletons. Described time point: newly diagnosed GD, antithyroid drugs for less than 3 months. Construction of the TCR library relied on RNA isolated from PBMCs. The CDR3 has 17 residues. From germline, CDR1 is LGHNA and CDR2 YNFKEQ. Germline trimming cut 2 bases from V and 4 bases from J; bases unmatched to any gene: 8. These data are also associated with another study on T cells in Graves' hyperthyroidism and ophthalmopathy. That study adds: The HTBI primer set drove a first-round RT-PCR of the TCR CDR3. The authors' 13 V-J model separated ophthalmopathy from stable hyperthyroidism.

V and J are TRBV4-2 and TRBJ2-3, with 11 bases aligning to TRBD2. The TCR was taken from a woman between 18 and 30 years old with Graves disease. Sequencing was performed on peripheral blood mononuclear cells (PBMCs), taken at new diagnosis, from a patient treated with antithyroid drugs. CDR3 sequence (DNA): TGTGCCAGCAGCCAACTCTTTACTAGCGGGGGCGCAGATACGCAGTATTTT. It is translated as CASSQLFTSGGADTQYF.